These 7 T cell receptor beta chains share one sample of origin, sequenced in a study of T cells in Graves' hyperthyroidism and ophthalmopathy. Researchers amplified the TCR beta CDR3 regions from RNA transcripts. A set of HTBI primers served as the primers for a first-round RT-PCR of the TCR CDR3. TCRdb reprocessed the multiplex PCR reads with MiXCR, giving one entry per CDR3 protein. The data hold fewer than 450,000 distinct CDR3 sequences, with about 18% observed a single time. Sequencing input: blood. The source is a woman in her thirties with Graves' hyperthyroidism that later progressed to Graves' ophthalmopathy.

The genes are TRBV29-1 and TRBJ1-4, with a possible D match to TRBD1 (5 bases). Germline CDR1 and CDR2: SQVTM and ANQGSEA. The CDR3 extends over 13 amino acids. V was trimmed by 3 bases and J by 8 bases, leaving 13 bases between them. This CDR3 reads CSVEGQGEEKLFF. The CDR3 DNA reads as TGCAGCGTTGAGGGGCAGGGAGAGGAAAAACTGTTTTTT.

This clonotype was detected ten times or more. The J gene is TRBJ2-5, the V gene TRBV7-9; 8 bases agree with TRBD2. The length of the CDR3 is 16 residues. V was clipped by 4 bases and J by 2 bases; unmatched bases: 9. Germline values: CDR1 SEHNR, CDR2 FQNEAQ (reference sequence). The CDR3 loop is CASSWEDSGVQETQYF. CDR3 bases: TGTGCCAGCAGCTGGGAGGATAGCGGGGTTCAAGAGACCCAGTACTTC.

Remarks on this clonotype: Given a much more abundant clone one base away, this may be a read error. As DNA, the CDR3 is TGTGCCAGCAGTTTATGGTGTGAAACGGGGGAGCTGTTTTTT. Encoded protein: CASSLWCETGELFF. The V gene is TRBV28, the J gene TRBJ2-2; no clear D. Germline V CDR1 and CDR2: MDHEN, SYDVKM. The V gene lost 0 bases and the J gene lost 8 bases, with 10 bases spanning the gap. This CDR3 comprises 14 residues.

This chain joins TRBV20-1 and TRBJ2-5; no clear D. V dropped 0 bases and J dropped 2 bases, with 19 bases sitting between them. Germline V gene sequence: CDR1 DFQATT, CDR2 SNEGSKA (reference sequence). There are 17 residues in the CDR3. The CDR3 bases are TGCAGTGCTAGAGATTATCACAGTCCAAGCGATCAAGAGACCCAGTACTTC. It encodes CSARDYHSPSDQETQYF.

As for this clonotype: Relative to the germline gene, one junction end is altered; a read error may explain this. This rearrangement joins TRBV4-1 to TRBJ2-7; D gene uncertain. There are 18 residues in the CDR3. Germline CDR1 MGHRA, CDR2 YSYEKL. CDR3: CASSQDGPRTKSSYEQYF. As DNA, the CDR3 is TGCGCCAGCAGTCAAGACGGACCCAGGACCAAGAGCTCCTACGAGCAGTACTTC.

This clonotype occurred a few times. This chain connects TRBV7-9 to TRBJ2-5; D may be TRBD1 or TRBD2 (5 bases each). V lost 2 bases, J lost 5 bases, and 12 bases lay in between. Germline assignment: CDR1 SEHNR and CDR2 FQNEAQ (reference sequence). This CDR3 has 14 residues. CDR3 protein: CASSLIGTGETQYF. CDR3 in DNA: TGTGCCAGCAGCTTAATAGGGACCGGCGAGACCCAGTACTTC. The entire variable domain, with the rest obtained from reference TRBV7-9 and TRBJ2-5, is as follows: DTGVSQNPRHKITKRGQNVTFRCDPISEHNRLYWYRQTLGQGPEFLTYFQNEAQLEKSRLLSDRFSAERPKGSFSTLEIQRTEQGDSAMYLCASSLIGTGETQYFGPGTRLLVL.

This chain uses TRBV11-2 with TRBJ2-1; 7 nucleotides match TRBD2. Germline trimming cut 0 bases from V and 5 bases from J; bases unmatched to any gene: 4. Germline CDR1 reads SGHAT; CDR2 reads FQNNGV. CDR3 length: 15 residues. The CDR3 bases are TGTGCCAGCAGCTTAGATCGCGGGAGTCACAATGAGCAGTTCTTC. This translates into CASSLDRGSHNEQFF.